The next 25 T cell receptor beta chains were all read from a single sample in a study of OX40 agonist ivuxolimab in advanced cancers. The repertoire was sequenced with immunoSEQ multiplex PCR; TCRdb's copy has only in-frame clones and lacks some. The table records more than 70,000 clones, around 80% of them present only once. The sequences come from CD4+ or CD8+ T cells sorted from blood, collected in a trial of the OX40 agonist ivuxolimab. The receptors derive from an adult with an advanced solid tumor such as melanoma, head and neck, liver or kidney cancer.

This chain uses TRBV5-8 with TRBJ1-5; the match to TRBD1 covers 12 bases. The length of the CDR3 is 17 residues. Trimming at V came to 4 bases and at J to 0 bases, leaving 5 bases not matched to a gene. Germline V gene lookup returns CDR1 SGHTS and CDR2 YDEGEE. CDR3 nucleotides: TGTGCCAGCAGCCGGGGACAGGGGGCCAATAGCAATCAGCCCCAGCATTTT. Translated: CASSRGQGANSNQPQHF.

The chain couples TRBV19 to TRBJ1-2; 7 bases agree with TRBD1. The CDR3 contains 17 residues. V lost 5 bases to trimming and J lost 4 bases; unmatched junction nucleotides: 16. Looked up from germline, CDR1 is LNHDA and CDR2 is SQIVND (reference sequence). CDR3 residues: CASSSTRTGFLSYGYTF. The DNA of the CDR3 is TGTGCCAGTAGTTCCACACGGACAGGTTTTTTGAGCTATGGCTACACCTTC.

The chain joins TRBV4-3 to TRBJ1-5; 7 bases are shared with TRBD1. The V segment lost 3 bases and the J segment 3 bases; nucleotides outside the gene matches: 5. This CDR3 is built from 15 residues. Germline CDR1 is LGHNA and CDR2 is YSLEER. In DNA, the CDR3 is TGCGCCAGCAGCCAGGGCAGGGGGGTCAATCAGCCCCAGCATTTT. This sequence encodes CASSQGRGVNQPQHF.

The chain joins TRBV11-3 to TRBJ2-2, with D unresolved. Per germline, CDR1 SGHNT and CDR2 YENEEA. The CDR3 is made up of 13 amino acids. V shed 3 bases and J shed 6 bases, with 8 bases lying between them. DNA for the CDR3: TGTGCCAGCAGCTTCAGGTTAGCCGGGGAGCTGTTTTTT. Protein: CASSFRLAGELFF.

DNA of the CDR3: TGCGCCAGCAGCTGGGGCGACAGGGGCACTGAAGCTTTCTTT. This codes for CASSWGDRGTEAFF. The V and J genes are TRBV5-1 and TRBJ1-1; 8 bases are shared with TRBD1. The CDR3 length is 14 residues. V dropped 3 bases and J dropped 4; count of bases not matched to a gene: 5. Germline V gene sequence: CDR1 SGHRS, CDR2 YFSETQ.

In its sample, this clone was seen once. The V gene is TRBV6-5, the J gene TRBJ2-7, with D possibly TRBD1 on 6 matching bases. V lost 2 bases to trimming and J lost 6 bases, with 17 bases between them. This CDR3 has 15 amino acids. CDR1 and CDR2 (germline): MNHEY, SVGAGI. The CDR3: CASSYETGLGGEQYF. As DNA, the CDR3 is TGTGCCAGCAGTTACGAGACTGGGCTAGGGGGCGAGCAGTACTTC.

In its sample, this clone was seen once. This chain connects TRBV6-5 to TRBJ2-7; D may be TRBD2 (6 bases). Trimming removed 8 bases at V and 3 bases at J, with 20 bases between. The CDR3 spans 15 residues. Germline CDR1 is MNHEY and CDR2 is SVGAGI. The CDR3 sequence is CASGLARSAYYEQYF. The CDR3, as DNA: TGTGCCAGCGGTCTAGCGCGATCCGCCTACTACGAGCAGTACTTC.

This clone was picked up one time. This sequence joins TRBV30 and TRBJ1-4, with TRBD1 identical over 7 bases. The CDR3 consists of 14 residues. Looked up from germline, CDR1 is GTSNPN and CDR2 is SVGIG (reference sequence). Trimming cost V 1 base and J 6 bases; bases outside gene matches: 5. The CDR3 protein is CAWSAPGQDEKLFF. The DNA for the CDR3 is TGTGCCTGGAGTGCCCCCGGACAGGATGAAAAACTGTTTTTT.

This clone has just one count. The chain has TRBV5-1 and TRBJ1-1; D may be TRBD1 (5 bases). The CDR3 extends over 14 amino acids. Germline CDR1 and CDR2: SGHRS and YFSETQ. With 3 bases removed from V and 2 bases from J, the gap between germline ends came to 11 bases. The CDR3 sequence: CASSSGHPNTEAFF. The CDR3 DNA is TGCGCCAGCAGCTCTGGACACCCCAACACTGAAGCTTTCTTT.

Here the CDR3 DNA reads TGTGCCAGCACCTCATCCAGGGTAGCCTACGAGCAGTACTTC. Its translation: CASTSSRVAYEQYF. V usage is TRBV2 and J usage is TRBJ2-7; a weak D match, TRBD1 (5 bases). CDR3 length: 14 residues. Trimming took 7 bases from V and 2 from J, leaving 15 bases between them. CDR1 is SNHLY, CDR2 FYNNEI, per germline.

The V and J genes are TRBV5-1 and TRBJ2-1; 14 bases map to TRBD2. Trimming at V came to 4 bases and at J to 9 bases, leaving 3 bases not matched to a gene. The CDR3 consists of 14 residues. Germline loops: CDR1 SGHRS, CDR2 YFSETQ. CDR3 protein: CASSTGTSGSEQFF. CDR3 bases: TGCGCCAGCAGCACCGGGACTAGCGGGAGTGAGCAGTTCTTC.

The genes are TRBV5-1 and TRBJ2-3, with D hard to call. Germline V gene lookup returns CDR1 SGHRS and CDR2 YFSETQ. Trimming took off 0 bases at V and 4 bases at J, with 9 bases between the two ends. This CDR3 comprises 14 residues. The CDR3 region is CASSLGLSADTQYF. The DNA for the CDR3 is TGCGCCAGCAGCTTGGGGTTGTCAGCAGATACGCAGTATTTT.

This clone was seen a single time. This chain connects TRBV27 to TRBJ1-1, with 7 bases fitting TRBD1. This CDR3 is 16 amino acids long. Germline CDR1 and CDR2: MNHEY and SMNVEV (reference sequence). V shed 8 bases and J 1 base; nucleotides not matched to a gene: 13. Here the CDR3 reads CASDWSGGGKNTEAFF. CDR3 nucleotide sequence: TGTGCCAGCGACTGGTCAGGGGGTGGGAAGAACACTGAAGCTTTCTTT.

The chain couples TRBV29-1 to TRBJ2-7; 9 positions agree with TRBD1. Trimming at V came to 7 bases and at J to 6 bases, leaving 10 bases not matched to a gene. This CDR3 has 13 residues. From germline, CDR1 is SQVTM and CDR2 ANQGSEA. The CDR3 DNA reads as TGCAGCGCAGGGACAGGGACGGGAGGCGAGCAGTACTTC. Its protein product is CSAGTGTGGEQYF.

This rearrangement joins TRBV30 to TRBJ2-1; perhaps TRBD2 as D (6 bases). This CDR3 region has 14 residues. V was trimmed by 5 bases and J by 5 bases, leaving 16 bases between them. CDR1 is GTSNPN, CDR2 SVGIG, per germline (reference sequence). In DNA, the CDR3 is TGTGCCTGGGAAAGACTAGGGCTCAACAATGAGCAGTTCTTC. Protein product: CAWERLGLNNEQFF.

By proportion, this clone is medium-sized. The rearrangement uses TRBV5-1 and TRBJ1-2; perhaps TRBD1 as D (6 bases). The V end was cut by 0 bases, the J end by 7 bases, with 16 bases between. Per the germline V gene, CDR1 is SGHRS and CDR2 is YFSETQ. CDR3 length: 15 amino acids. The CDR3 spells CASSLGRGHPFGYTF. The CDR3 region has the DNA TGCGCCAGCAGCTTGGGGCGGGGACACCCTTTTGGCTACACCTTC.

Only a few counts were recorded for this clone. CDR3 sequence reads: CASFGQPNQPQHF. The DNA for the CDR3 is TGTGCCAGCTTTGGACAGCCAAATCAGCCCCAGCATTTT. The gene calls are TRBV28 and TRBJ1-5; perhaps TRBD1 as D (6 bases). Trimming took off 8 bases at V and 4 bases at J, with 12 bases between the two ends. Germline loops: CDR1 MDHEN, CDR2 SYDVKM. This CDR3 is 13 amino acids long.

CDR3 DNA: TGTGCCAGCAGTTTAGGGGCTGTGCCCGCCCGCTTTAACTATGGCTACACCTTC. Translation: CASSLGAVPARFNYGYTF. The V and J genes are TRBV28 and TRBJ1-2, with a tentative D call TRBD1 (5 bases). The CDR3 covers 18 residues. V was cut by 2 bases and J by 1 base, with 20 bases left in between. Germline V gene data show CDR1 as MDHEN and CDR2 as SYDVKM.

The chain combines TRBV7-9 with TRBJ2-2; D not resolved. CDR1 and CDR2 (germline): SEHNR, FQNEAQ (reference sequence). The CDR3 length is 16 residues. With 4 bases removed from V and 5 bases from J, the gap between germline ends came to 17 bases. As DNA, the CDR3 is TGTGCCAGCAGCTCAAGGGTTAACGCAAAAACCGGGGAGCTGTTTTTT. Encoded protein: CASSSRVNAKTGELFF.

This clone was observed a handful of times. The chain has TRBV19 and TRBJ1-1; 7 nucleotides agree with TRBD1. CDR1 and CDR2 (germline): LNHDA, SQIVND (reference sequence). The CDR3 sequence is 14 residues long. With V trimmed by 6 bases and J by 4 bases, 8 bases remained unmatched. The CDR3, as DNA: TGTGCCAGTAGAACCGGGACAGAGGGCACTGAAGCTTTCTTT. Amino acid sequence: CASRTGTEGTEAFF.

V is TRBV4-1 and J is TRBJ1-1; D remains ambiguous. This CDR3 spans 15 amino acids. Trimming pared 2 bases from V and 0 bases from J, leaving 10 bases between. Germline V gene lookup returns CDR1 MGHRA and CDR2 YSYEKL. CDR3 in DNA: TGCGCCAGCAGCCAATCACCCCTCATGAACACTGAAGCTTTCTTT. This sequence encodes CASSQSPLMNTEAFF.

This clone was picked up one time. The genes are TRBV29-1 and TRBJ1-4; 8 positions match TRBD1. Germline assignment: CDR1 SQVTM and CDR2 ANQGSEA. V trimming: 7 bases; J trimming: 7 bases; junction bases outside the gene matches: 11. The CDR3 is 14 amino acids. The chain's CDR3 is CSALTGQGGEKLFF. The CDR3 DNA reads as TGCAGCGCCCTAACCGGACAGGGAGGTGAAAAACTGTTTTTT.

The chain links TRBV6-6 to TRBJ2-7, with TRBD2 as a possible D gene (7 bases). V lost 5 bases and J lost 5, with 16 bases in between. Looked up from germline, CDR1 is MNHNY and CDR2 is SVGAGI (reference sequence). This CDR3 comprises 14 residues. CDR3 coding DNA: TGTGCCAGCAGTGGCAGGGGAGGGGATCACGAGCAGTACGTC. Its translation: CASSGRGGDHEQYV.

The chain combines TRBV4-3 with TRBJ1-1; D is unclear. Germline CDR1 reads LGHNA; CDR2 reads YSLEER. Trimming shortened V by 7 bases and J by 1 base, and 10 bases separated the two germline ends. CDR3 length: 13 residues. Here the CDR3 reads CASTRVGNTEAFF. The CDR3 DNA reads TGCGCCAGCACCCGGGTGGGGAACACTGAAGCTTTCTTT.

A remark on this clone: At one boundary the junction diverges from the germline segment, which might be a read error. Other nucleotide sequences in the sample specify the same CDR3. This chain uses TRBV30 with TRBJ1-3, with a tentative D call TRBD1 (6 bases). The CDR3 length is 13 residues. CDR1 is GTSNPN and CDR2 is SVGIG in the germline V gene (reference sequence). The CDR3 DNA sequence: TGTGCCTCCCCCAGGGGAGAGGTATACACTATATATTTT. Protein: CASPRGEVYTIYF.